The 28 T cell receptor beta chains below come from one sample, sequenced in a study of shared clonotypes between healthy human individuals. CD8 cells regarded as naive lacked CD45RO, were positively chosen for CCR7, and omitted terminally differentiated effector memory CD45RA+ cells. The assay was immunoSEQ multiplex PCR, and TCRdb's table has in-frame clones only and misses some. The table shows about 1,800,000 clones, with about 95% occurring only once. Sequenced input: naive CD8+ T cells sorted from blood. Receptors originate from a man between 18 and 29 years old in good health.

CDR3 in DNA: TGTGCCAGCAGCTCCGGGGGGGTCGGCTCCTACGAGCAGTACTTC. It specifies CASSSGGVGSYEQYF. The V call is TRBV7-2, the J call TRBJ2-7; 8 bases are shared with TRBD2. Germline V gives CDR1 SGHTA, CDR2 FQGNSA. V gave up 4 bases and J gave up 0 bases; unmatched junction bases: 5. The CDR3 has 15 residues.

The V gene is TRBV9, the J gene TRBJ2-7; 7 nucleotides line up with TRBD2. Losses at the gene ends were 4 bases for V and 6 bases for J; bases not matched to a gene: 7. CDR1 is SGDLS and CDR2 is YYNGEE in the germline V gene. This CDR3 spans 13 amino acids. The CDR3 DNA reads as TGTGCCAGCAGCACCGGACTAGTTTCCGAGCAGTACTTC. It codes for CASSTGLVSEQYF. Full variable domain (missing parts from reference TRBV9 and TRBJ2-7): DSGVTQTPKHLITATGQRVTLRCSPRSGDLSVYWYQQSLDQGLQFLIQYYNGEERAKGNILERFSAQQFPDLHSELNLSSLELGDSALYFCASSTGLVSEQYFGPGTRLTVT.

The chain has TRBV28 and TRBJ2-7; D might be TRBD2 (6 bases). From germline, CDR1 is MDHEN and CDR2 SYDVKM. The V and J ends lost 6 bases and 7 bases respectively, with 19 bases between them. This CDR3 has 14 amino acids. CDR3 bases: TGTGCCAGCAGCTGGCCGGGACTTTTGAATGAGCAGTACTTC. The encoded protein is CASSWPGLLNEQYF.

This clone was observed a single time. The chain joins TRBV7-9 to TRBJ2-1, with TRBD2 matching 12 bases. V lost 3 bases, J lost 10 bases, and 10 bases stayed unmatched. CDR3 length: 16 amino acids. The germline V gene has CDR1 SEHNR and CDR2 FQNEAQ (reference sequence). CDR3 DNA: TGTGCCAGCAGCTTTGAGCTAGCGGGAGGGCCGAAAGAGCAGTTCTTC. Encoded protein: CASSFELAGGPKEQFF.

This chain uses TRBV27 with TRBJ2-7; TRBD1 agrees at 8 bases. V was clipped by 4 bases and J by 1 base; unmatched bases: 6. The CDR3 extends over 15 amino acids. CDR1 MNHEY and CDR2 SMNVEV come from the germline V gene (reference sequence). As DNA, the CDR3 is TGTGCCAGCAGTTACGACAGGGGTGGATCCTACGAGCAGTACTTC. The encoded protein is CASSYDRGGSYEQYF.

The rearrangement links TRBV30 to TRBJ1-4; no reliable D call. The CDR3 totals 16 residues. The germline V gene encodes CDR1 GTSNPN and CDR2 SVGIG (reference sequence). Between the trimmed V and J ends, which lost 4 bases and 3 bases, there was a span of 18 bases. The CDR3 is CAWTSAVELSNEKLFF. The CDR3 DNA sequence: TGTGCCTGGACATCCGCCGTTGAGTTGTCTAATGAAAAACTGTTTTTT.

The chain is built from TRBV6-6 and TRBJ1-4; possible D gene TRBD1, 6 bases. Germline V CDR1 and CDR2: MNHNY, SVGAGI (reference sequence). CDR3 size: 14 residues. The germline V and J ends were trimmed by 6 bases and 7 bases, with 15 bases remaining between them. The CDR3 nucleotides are TGTGCCAGCAGACACGGGGGGGCTGTTGAAAAACTGTTTTTT. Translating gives CASRHGGAVEKLFF.

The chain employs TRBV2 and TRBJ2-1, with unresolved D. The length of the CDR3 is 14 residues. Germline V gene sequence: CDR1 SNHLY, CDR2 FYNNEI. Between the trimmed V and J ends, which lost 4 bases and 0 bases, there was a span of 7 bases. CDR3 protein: CASSGWDSYNEQFF. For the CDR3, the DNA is TGTGCCAGCAGTGGGTGGGACTCCTACAATGAGCAGTTCTTC.

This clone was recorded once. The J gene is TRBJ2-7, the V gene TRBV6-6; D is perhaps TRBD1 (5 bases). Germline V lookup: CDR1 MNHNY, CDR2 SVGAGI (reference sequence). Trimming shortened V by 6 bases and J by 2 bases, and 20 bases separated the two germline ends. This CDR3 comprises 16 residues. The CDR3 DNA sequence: TGTGCCAGCAGCTATTTAGGAAGGGGCCCTACCTACGAGCAGTACTTC. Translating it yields CASSYLGRGPTYEQYF.

CDR3: CASSVGLANEQFF. The CDR3 DNA reads as TGTGCCAGCAGCGTAGGACTGGCGAATGAGCAGTTCTTC. This chain links TRBV9 with TRBJ2-1; the D is unclear. The germline CDR1 and CDR2 sequences are SGDLS and YYNGEE. CDR3 size: 13 residues. V lost 0 bases, J lost 7 bases, and 8 bases lay in between.

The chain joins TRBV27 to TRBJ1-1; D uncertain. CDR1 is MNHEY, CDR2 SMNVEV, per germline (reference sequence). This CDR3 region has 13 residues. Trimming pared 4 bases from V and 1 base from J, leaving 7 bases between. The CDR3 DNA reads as TGTGCCAGCAGTTCACATGGGAACACTGAAGCTTTCTTT. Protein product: CASSSHGNTEAFF.

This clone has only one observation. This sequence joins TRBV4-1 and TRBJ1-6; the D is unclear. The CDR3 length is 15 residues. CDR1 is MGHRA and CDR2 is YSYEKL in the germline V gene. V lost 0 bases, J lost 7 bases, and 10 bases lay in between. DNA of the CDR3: TGCGCCAGCAGCCAAGAGCCAGCTATAAATTCACCCCTCCACTTT. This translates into CASSQEPAINSPLHF.

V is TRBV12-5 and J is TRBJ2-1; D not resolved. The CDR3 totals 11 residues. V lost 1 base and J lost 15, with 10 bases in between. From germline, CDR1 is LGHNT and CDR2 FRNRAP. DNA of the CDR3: TGTGCTAGTGGTTTGGCCCCTACCGTGTTCTTC. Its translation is CASGLAPTVFF.

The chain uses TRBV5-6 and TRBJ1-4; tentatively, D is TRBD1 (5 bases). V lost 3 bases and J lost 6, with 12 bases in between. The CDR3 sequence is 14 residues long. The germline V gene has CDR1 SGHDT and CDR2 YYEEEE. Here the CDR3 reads CASSSAPGYEKLFF. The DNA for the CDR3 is TGTGCCAGCAGCTCGGCTCCAGGGTATGAAAAACTGTTTTTT.

DNA for the CDR3: TGTGCCAGCAGCCCGGACAGACTAACCCAGCATTTT. It yields the protein CASSPDRLTQHF. The genes are TRBV28 and TRBJ1-5; a possible D gene is TRBD1 (6 bases). CDR1 is MDHEN, CDR2 SYDVKM, per germline. The length of the CDR3 is 12 residues. The V end was cut by 6 bases, the J end by 11 bases, with 14 bases between.

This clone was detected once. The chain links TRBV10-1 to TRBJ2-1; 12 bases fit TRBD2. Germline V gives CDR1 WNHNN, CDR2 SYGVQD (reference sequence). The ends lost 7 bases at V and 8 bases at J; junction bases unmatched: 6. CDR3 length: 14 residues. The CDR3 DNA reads TGCGCCAGCATAAGGACTAGCGGGATCCATGAGCAGTTCTTC. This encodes CASIRTSGIHEQFF.

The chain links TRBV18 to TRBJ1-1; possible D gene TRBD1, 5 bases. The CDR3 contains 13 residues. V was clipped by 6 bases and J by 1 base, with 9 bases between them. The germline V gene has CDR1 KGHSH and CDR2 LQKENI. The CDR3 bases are TGTGCCAGCTCCCTTGACAGGAACACTGAAGCTTTCTTT. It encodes CASSLDRNTEAFF.

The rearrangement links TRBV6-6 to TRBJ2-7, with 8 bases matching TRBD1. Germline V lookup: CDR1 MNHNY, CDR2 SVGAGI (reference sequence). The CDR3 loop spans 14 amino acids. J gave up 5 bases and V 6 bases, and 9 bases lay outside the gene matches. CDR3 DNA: TGTGCCAGCAGAACCCCAGGGGGCCGGGACGAGCAGTACTTC. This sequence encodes CASRTPGGRDEQYF.

The CDR3, as DNA: TGTGCCAGCAGCTTAGTTGGGACAGAGGCGAACACTGAAGCTTTCTTT. This sequence encodes CASSLVGTEANTEAFF. The V and J genes are TRBV11-2 and TRBJ1-1; 7 bases line up with TRBD1. The CDR3 consists of 16 residues. V lost 1 base, J lost 1 base, and 6 bases stayed unmatched. Germline values: CDR1 SGHAT, CDR2 FQNNGV.

The DNA for the CDR3 is TGCGCCAGCAGCCTAGGACGGGAGTACACCGGGGAGCTGTTTTTT. The encoded protein is CASSLGREYTGELFF. The chain has TRBV4-1 and TRBJ2-2; D is perhaps TRBD2 (6 bases). V lost 4 bases and J 3 bases, leaving 12 bases between the germline ends. Germline V gives CDR1 MGHRA, CDR2 YSYEKL. CDR3 length: 15 residues.

CDR3 loop: CASSETGTNTDTQYF. The CDR3, as DNA: TGTGCCAGCTCCGAAACCGGGACTAACACAGATACGCAGTATTTT. The rearrangement links TRBV18 to TRBJ2-3; TRBD2 aligns across 7 bases. Per the germline V gene, CDR1 is KGHSH and CDR2 is LQKENI. The CDR3 extends over 15 amino acids. J gave up 2 bases and V 6 bases, and 8 bases lay outside the gene matches.

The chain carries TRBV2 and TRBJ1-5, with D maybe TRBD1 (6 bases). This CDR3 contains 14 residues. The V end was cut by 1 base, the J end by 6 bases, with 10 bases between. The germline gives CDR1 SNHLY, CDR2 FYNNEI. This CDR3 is CASSEGGALQPQHF. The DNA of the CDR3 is TGTGCCAGCAGTGAAGGGGGGGCCCTTCAGCCCCAGCATTTT.

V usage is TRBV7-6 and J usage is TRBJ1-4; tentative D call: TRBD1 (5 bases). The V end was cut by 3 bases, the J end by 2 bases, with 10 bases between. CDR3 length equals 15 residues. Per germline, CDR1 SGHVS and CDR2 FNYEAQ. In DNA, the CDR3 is TGTGCCAGCAGCTTGACAGCGGGGACTAATGAAAAACTGTTTTTT. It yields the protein CASSLTAGTNEKLFF.

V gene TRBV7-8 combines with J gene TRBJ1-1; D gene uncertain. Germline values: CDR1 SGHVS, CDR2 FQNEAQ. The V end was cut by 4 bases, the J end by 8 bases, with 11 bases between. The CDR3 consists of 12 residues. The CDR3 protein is CASSSESLEAFF. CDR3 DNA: TGTGCCAGCAGCTCAGAGTCCCTGGAAGCTTTCTTT.

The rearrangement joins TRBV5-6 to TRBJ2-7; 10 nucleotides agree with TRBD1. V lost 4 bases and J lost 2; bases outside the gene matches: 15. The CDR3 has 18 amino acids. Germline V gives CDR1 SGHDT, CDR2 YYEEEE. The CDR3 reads CASSLNAGTGDGAYEQYF. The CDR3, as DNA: TGTGCCAGCAGCCTCAACGCCGGGACAGGGGATGGGGCCTACGAGCAGTACTTC.

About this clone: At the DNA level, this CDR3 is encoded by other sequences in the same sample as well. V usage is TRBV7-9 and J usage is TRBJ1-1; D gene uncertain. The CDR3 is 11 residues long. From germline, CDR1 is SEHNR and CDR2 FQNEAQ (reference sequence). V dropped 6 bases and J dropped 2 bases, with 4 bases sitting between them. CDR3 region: CASRPNTEAFF. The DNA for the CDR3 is TGTGCCAGCAGGCCCAACACTGAAGCTTTCTTT.

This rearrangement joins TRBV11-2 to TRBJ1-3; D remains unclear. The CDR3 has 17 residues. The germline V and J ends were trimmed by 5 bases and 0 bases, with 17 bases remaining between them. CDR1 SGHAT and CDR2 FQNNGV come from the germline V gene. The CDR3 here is CASSLLTGYFSGNTIYF. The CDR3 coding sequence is TGTGCCAGCAGCCTACTGACCGGATATTTCTCTGGAAACACCATATATTTT.

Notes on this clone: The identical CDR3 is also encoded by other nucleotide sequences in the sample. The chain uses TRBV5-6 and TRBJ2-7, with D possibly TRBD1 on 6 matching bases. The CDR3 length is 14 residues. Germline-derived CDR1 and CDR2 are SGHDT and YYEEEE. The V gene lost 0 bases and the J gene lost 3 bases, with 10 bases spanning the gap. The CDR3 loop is CASSLGGGSYEQYF. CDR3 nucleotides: TGTGCCAGCAGCTTGGGAGGGGGAAGCTACGAGCAGTACTTC. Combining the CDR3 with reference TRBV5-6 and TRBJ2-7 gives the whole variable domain DAGVTQSPTHLIKTRGQQVTLRCSPKSGHDTVSWYQQALGQGPQFIFQYYEEEERQRGNFPDRFSGHQFPNYSSELNVNALLLGDSALYLCASSLGGGSYEQYFGPGTRLTVT.